The 9 T cell receptor beta chains in this list originate from one sample, sequenced in a study of cytomegalovirus exposure and HLA in healthy donors. 13 Jbeta primers and 60 Vbeta primers were used for the PCR. Measured with immunoSEQ multiplex PCR; TCRdb has only the in-frame clones, and not every one. In the table there are over 95,000 clones, 75% to 80% of which are singletons. Input material: PBMCs. These receptors were taken from a female donor in good health and CMV-seronegative.

This rearrangement joins TRBV27 to TRBJ2-7, with TRBD2 identical over 8 bases. Germline V gives CDR1 MNHEY, CDR2 SMNVEV (reference sequence). This CDR3 is 18 amino acids long. J lost 2 bases, V lost 0 bases, and 12 bases had no gene match. This CDR3 reads CASSLSEGVREAPYEQYF. The CDR3 DNA reads TGTGCCAGCAGTTTATCCGAGGGTGTGCGGGAGGCCCCCTACGAGCAGTACTTC.

This chain connects TRBV9 to TRBJ1-1, with unresolved D. Trimming took off 0 bases at V and 5 bases at J, with 8 bases between the two ends. Germline lookup yields CDR1 SGDLS and CDR2 YYNGEE. CDR3 length equals 13 residues. CDR3 residues: CASSVEAGTEAFF. CDR3 sequence (DNA): TGTGCCAGCAGCGTAGAGGCAGGTACTGAAGCTTTCTTT.

V and J are TRBV5-1 and TRBJ2-1; D call uncertain. The CDR3 has 13 amino acids. Germline V gene lookup returns CDR1 SGHRS and CDR2 YFSETQ. Trimming removed 0 bases at V and 4 bases at J, with 5 bases between. The CDR3: CASSLGLYNEQFF. The CDR3 DNA reads as TGCGCCAGCAGCTTGGGGCTTTACAATGAGCAGTTCTTC.

This clone was counted a few times. This chain connects TRBV2 to TRBJ1-1, with unresolved D. Germline V gives CDR1 SNHLY, CDR2 FYNNEI. There are 11 residues in the CDR3. V was shortened by 6 bases and J by 4 bases, with 6 bases between the two germline ends. The chain's CDR3 is CASSPGTEAFF. The CDR3 DNA sequence: TGTGCCAGCAGCCCCGGCACTGAAGCTTTCTTT.

The J gene is TRBJ2-7, the V gene TRBV5-6, with 8 bases identical to TRBD1. The CDR3 runs to 14 residues. V dropped 2 bases and J dropped 7; count of bases not matched to a gene: 8. CDR1 and CDR2 (germline): SGHDT, YYEEEE. This chain's CDR3 is CASSLLQGVEEQYF. In DNA, the CDR3 is TGTGCCAGCAGCTTACTACAGGGGGTGGAGGAGCAGTACTTC.

This clone was seen more than once but under ten times. V gene TRBV5-1 combines with J gene TRBJ1-2, with 8 bases aligning to TRBD1. Losses at the gene ends were 1 base for V and 2 bases for J; bases not matched to a gene: 10. The CDR3 is 17 amino acids. Looked up from germline, CDR1 is SGHRS and CDR2 is YFSETQ. This CDR3 is CASSLPRTGGVNYGYTF. Here the CDR3 DNA reads TGCGCCAGCAGCTTGCCCCGAACAGGGGGAGTCAACTATGGCTACACCTTC.

Turning to this clone: Within the sample, other DNA sequences also encode this same CDR3. The chain links TRBV9 to TRBJ2-3, with 7 bases fitting TRBD1. Germline CDR1 and CDR2: SGDLS and YYNGEE. The CDR3 contains 15 residues. V lost 5 bases and J lost 1; bases outside the gene matches: 7. The CDR3 nucleotides are TGTGCCAGCAGTCCTCGAGGGACAGGCACAGATACGCAGTATTTT. Translation gives CASSPRGTGTDTQYF. Filled out from reference TRBV9 and TRBJ2-3, the complete variable domain reads DSGVTQTPKHLITATGQRVTLRCSPRSGDLSVYWYQQSLDQGLQFLIQYYNGEERAKGNILERFSAQQFPDLHSELNLSSLELGDSALYFCASSPRGTGTDTQYFGPGTRLTVL.

The V gene is TRBV6-5, the J gene TRBJ1-4; 8 nucleotides align to TRBD1. The length of the CDR3 is 14 residues. J lost 10 bases, V lost 5 bases, and 9 bases had no gene match. Looked up from germline, CDR1 is MNHEY and CDR2 is SVGAGI. The CDR3 region is CASSRLDRDTKLFF. In DNA form, the CDR3 reads TGTGCCAGCAGTCGACTGGACAGGGATACAAAACTGTTTTTT.

This clone was detected only once. A junction end diverges from the germline sequence, so it may reflect a read error. The chain joins TRBV7-9 to TRBJ2-7, with 11 bases aligning to TRBD2. This CDR3 has 16 residues. CDR1 is SEHNR, CDR2 FQNEAQ, per germline (reference sequence). CDR3 DNA: TGTTCCAGCAGCTTAGTGGGACTAGCGGTTGGGTACGAGCAGTACTTC. It specifies CSSSLVGLAVGYEQYF. The variable domain in full, completed from reference TRBV7-9 and TRBJ2-7, reads DTGVSQNPRHKITKRGQNVTFRCDPISEHNRLYWYRQTLGQGPEFLTYFQNEAQLEKSRLLSDRFSAERPKGSFSTLEIQRTEQGDSAMYLCSSSLVGLAVGYEQYFGPGTRLTVT.